What follows describes a single T cell receptor beta chain. CDR1 and CDR2 from the germline V gene are SGHNT and YENEEA. CDR3 length: 14 residues. V lost 6 bases and J 0 bases, leaving 11 bases between the germline ends. Donors comprised healthy HIV-negative adults lacking recent acute infections or vaccinations. TCRdb's table, derived via immunoSEQ multiplex PCR, lists solely in-frame clones and lacks some. Among about 1 million clones listed, around 74% were seen once. This record belongs to a study of shared clonotypes between healthy human individuals. Sample: memory CD4+ T cells sorted from blood. As to subset: CD45RA-negative fraction. The rearrangement links TRBV11-3 to TRBJ1-1; D is possibly TRBD1 (6 bases). This sequence was found in a man aged 18 to 30 in good health. The CDR3 reads CASSRGAVNTEAFF. DNA for the CDR3: TGTGCCAGCAGTCGGGGGGCAGTGAACACTGAAGCTTTCTTT.